This is a list of T cell receptor beta chains from one sample in a study of T cell responses to AZD1222 COVID-19 vaccine. Repertoires were generated with immunoSEQ multiplex PCR, while TCRdb's copy carries only in-frame clones and drops some. This table holds roughly 150,000 clones, roughly 92% found once. The specimen comprised peripheral blood, sampled on day 0 of AZD1222 vaccination. These TCRs come from an adult in good health. Each CDR3 is given with its conserved first and last residue. D genes are given only for firm matches. Part of the rows lack a size; the others show once, few, many or a class for expanded clones.

>TRBV2|NA|NA|TRBJ1-6
CASSVSGSTYNSPLHF
TGTGCCAGCAGTGTATCGGGGTCAACCTATAATTCACCCCTCCACTTT
>TRBV15|NA|NA|TRBJ1-1
CATSRVRLTGTEAFF
TGTGCCACCAGCAGAGTCCGTCTGACAGGCACTGAAGCTTTCTTT
>TRBV29-1|NA|NA|TRBJ2-7
CSVEGGRPEQYF
TGCAGCGTTGAGGGGGGGCGCCCCGAGCAGTACTTC
>TRBV5-1|NA|NA|TRBJ1-5
CASSLAGNSNQPQHF
TGCGCCAGCAGCTTGGCAGGGAATAGCAATCAGCCCCAGCATTTT
>TRBV5-1|NA|NA|TRBJ2-7
CASSLEGNEQYF
TGCGCCAGCAGCTTGGAAGGGAACGAGCAGTACTTC
>TRBV28|TRBD2|NA|TRBJ2-7
CASSLPPGGEGFSYEQYF
TGTGCCAGCAGTCTCCCCCCGGGAGGGGAGGGATTCTCCTACGAGCAGTACTTC
>TRBV2|TRBD1|NA|TRBJ1-2
CASSTRGQGAGGYTF
TGTGCCAGCAGCACGAGGGGACAGGGGGCCGGTGGCTACACCTTC
>TRBV9|NA|once|TRBJ2-1
CASSVGPSSDEQFF
TGTGCCAGCAGCGTGGGACCATCCAGCGATGAGCAGTTCTTC
>TRBV3-1/TRBV3-2|TRBD2|NA|TRBJ2-5
CASTQNPRTSGETQYF
TGTGCCAGCACCCAGAACCCACGGACTAGCGGAGAGACCCAGTACTTC
>TRBV5-1|NA|once|TRBJ2-3
CASSLAGLRSTDTQYF
TGCGCCAGCAGCTTGGCCGGACTAAGAAGCACAGATACGCAGTATTTT
>TRBV12-3/TRBV12-4|NA|NA|TRBJ1-5
CASSLGQQPQHF
TGTGCCAGCAGTTTAGGACAGCAGCCCCAGCATTTT
>TRBV12-3/TRBV12-4|NA|NA|TRBJ2-7
CASSSDPKYEQYF
TGTGCCAGCAGTTCAGACCCCAAATACGAGCAGTACTTC
>TRBV6-6|NA|NA|TRBJ1-3
CASRFDGTSGNTIYF
TGTGCCAGCAGGTTTGACGGCACCTCTGGAAACACCATATATTTT
>TRBV5-5|NA|NA|TRBJ1-6
CASSLGQGTASPLHF
TGTGCCAGCAGCTTGGGGCAGGGGACCGCCTCACCCCTCCACTTT
>TRBV11-3|NA|NA|TRBJ2-7
CASSLTSRPYEQYF
TGTGCCAGCAGCTTGACTAGTCGACCCTACGAGCAGTACTTC